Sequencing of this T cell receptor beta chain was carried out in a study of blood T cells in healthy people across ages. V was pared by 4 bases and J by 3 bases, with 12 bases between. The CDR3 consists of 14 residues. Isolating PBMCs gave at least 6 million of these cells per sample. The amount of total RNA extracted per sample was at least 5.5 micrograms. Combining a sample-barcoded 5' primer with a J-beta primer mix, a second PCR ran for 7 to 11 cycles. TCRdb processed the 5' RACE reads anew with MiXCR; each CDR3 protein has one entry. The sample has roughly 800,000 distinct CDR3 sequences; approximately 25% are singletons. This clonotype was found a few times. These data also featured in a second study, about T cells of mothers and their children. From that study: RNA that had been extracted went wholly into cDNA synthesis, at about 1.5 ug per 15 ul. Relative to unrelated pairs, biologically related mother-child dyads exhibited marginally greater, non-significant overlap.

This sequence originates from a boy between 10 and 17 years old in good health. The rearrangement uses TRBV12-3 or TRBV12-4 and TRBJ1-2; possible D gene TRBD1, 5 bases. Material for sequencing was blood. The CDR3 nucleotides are TGTGCCAGCAGTTGGTCGGGGGGGGACTATGGCTACACCTTC. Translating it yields CASSWSGGDYGYTF.